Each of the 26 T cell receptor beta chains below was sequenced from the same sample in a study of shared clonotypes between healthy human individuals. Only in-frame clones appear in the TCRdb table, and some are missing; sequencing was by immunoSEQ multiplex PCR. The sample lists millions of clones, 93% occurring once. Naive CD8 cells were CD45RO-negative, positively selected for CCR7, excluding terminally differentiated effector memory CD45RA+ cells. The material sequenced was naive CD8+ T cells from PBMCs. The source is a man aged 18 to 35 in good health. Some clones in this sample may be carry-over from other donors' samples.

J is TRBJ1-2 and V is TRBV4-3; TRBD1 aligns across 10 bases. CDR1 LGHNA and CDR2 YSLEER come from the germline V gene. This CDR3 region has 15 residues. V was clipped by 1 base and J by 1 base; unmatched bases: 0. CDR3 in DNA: TGCGCCAGCAGCCAAGGGACAGGGGGTAACTATGGCTACACCTTC. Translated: CASSQGTGGNYGYTF.

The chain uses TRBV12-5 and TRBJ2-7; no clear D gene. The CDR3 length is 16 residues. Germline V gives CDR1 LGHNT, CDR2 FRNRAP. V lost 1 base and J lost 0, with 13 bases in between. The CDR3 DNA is TGTGCTAGTGGTTTGGACACCGCCGGTGGCTCCTACGAGCAGTACTTC. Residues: CASGLDTAGGSYEQYF. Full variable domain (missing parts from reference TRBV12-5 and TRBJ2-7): DARVTQTPRHKVTEMGQEVTMRCQPILGHNTVFWYRQTMMQGLELLAYFRNRAPLDDSGMPKDRFSAEMPDATLATLKIQPSEPRDSAVYFCASGLDTAGGSYEQYFGPGTRLTVT.

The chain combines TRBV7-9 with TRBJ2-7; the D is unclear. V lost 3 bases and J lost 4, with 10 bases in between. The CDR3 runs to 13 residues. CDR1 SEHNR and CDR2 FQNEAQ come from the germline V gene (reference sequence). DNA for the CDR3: TGTGCCAGCAGCTTGAGCCCCTCGTACGAGCAGTACTTC. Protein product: CASSLSPSYEQYF.

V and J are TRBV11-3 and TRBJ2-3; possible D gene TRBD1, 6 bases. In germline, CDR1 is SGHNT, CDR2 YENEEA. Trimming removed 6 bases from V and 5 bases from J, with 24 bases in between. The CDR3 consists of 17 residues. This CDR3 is CASSSDIRSEGEDTQYF. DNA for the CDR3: TGTGCCAGCAGTTCCGACATTCGGTCCGAGGGGGAAGATACGCAGTATTTT.

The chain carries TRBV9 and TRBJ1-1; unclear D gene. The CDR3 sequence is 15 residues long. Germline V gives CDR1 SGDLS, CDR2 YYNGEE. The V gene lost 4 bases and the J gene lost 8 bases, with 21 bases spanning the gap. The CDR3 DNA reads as TGTGCCAGCAGCCCCCCCTTGTCGACCTTCGACGAAGCTTTCTTT. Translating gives CASSPPLSTFDEAFF. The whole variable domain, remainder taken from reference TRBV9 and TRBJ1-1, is DSGVTQTPKHLITATGQRVTLRCSPRSGDLSVYWYQQSLDQGLQFLIQYYNGEERAKGNILERFSAQQFPDLHSELNLSSLELGDSALYFCASSPPLSTFDEAFFGQGTRLTVV.

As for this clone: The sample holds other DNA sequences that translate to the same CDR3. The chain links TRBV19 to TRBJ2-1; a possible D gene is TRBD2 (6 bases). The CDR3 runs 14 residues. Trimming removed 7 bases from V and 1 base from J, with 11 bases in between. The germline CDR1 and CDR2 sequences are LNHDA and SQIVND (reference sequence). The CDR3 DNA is TGTGCCAGTAATCGGGGGTCTTCCTACAATGAGCAGTTCTTC. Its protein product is CASNRGSSYNEQFF.

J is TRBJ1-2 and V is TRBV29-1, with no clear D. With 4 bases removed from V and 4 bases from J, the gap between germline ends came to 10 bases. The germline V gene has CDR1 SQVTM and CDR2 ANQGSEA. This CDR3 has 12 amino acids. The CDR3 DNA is TGCAGCGTTGGTCATGGTGGCTATGGCTACACCTTC. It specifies CSVGHGGYGYTF.

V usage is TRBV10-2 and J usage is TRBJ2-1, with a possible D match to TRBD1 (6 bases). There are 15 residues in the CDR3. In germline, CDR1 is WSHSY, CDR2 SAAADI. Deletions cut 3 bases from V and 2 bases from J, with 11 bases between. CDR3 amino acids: CASSERQVPYNEQFF. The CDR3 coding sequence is TGCGCCAGCAGTGAAAGACAGGTCCCCTACAATGAGCAGTTCTTC.

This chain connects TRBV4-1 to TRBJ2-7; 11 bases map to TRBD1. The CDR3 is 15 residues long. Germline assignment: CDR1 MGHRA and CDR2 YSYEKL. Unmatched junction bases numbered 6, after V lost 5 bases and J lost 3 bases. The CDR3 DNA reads TGCGCCAGCAGCGGAGAGGACAGGGGGCTCTACGAGCAGTACTTC. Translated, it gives CASSGEDRGLYEQYF.

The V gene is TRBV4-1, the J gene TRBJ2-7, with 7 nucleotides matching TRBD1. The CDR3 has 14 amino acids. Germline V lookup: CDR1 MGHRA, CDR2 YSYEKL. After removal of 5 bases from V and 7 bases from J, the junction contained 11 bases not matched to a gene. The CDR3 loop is CASSSGTVLREQYF. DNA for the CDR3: TGCGCCAGCAGCTCCGGGACAGTCCTACGAGAGCAGTACTTC.

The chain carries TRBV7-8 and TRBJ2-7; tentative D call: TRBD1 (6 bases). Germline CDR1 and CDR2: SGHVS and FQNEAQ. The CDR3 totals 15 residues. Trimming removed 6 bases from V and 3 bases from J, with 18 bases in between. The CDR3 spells CASSNREFSFYEQYF. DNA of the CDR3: TGTGCCAGCAGTAACAGGGAGTTCTCTTTCTACGAGCAGTACTTC.

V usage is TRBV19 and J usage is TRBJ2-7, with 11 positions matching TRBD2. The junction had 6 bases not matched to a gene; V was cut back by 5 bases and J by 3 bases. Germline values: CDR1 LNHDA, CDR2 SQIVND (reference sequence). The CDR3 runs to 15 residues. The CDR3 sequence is CASSPLAGVNYEQYF. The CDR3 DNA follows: TGTGCCAGTAGTCCACTAGCGGGAGTTAACTACGAGCAGTACTTC.

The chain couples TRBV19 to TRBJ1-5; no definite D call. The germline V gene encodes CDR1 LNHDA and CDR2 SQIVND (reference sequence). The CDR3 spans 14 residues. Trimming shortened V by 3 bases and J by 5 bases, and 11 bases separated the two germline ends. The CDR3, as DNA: TGTGCCAGTAGTATCCCAGATACGTATCAGCCCCAGCATTTT. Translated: CASSIPDTYQPQHF.

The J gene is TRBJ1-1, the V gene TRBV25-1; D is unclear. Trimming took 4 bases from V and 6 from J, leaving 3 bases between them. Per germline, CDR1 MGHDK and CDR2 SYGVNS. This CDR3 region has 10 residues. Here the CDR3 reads CASSGAEAFF. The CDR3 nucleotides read TGTGCCAGCAGTGGAGCTGAAGCTTTCTTT. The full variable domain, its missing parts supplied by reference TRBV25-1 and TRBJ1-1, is EADIYQTPRYLVIGTGKKITLECSQTMGHDKMYWYQQDPGMELHLIHYSYGVNSTEKGDLSSESTVSRIRTEHFPLTLESARPSHTSQYLCASSGAEAFFGQGTRLTVV.

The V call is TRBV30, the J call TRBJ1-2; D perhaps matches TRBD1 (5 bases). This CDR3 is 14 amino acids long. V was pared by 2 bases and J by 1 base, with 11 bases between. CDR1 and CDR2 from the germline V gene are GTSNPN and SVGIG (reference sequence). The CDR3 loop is CAWSISGHNYGYTF. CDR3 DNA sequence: TGTGCCTGGAGTATCTCAGGGCATAACTATGGCTACACCTTC.

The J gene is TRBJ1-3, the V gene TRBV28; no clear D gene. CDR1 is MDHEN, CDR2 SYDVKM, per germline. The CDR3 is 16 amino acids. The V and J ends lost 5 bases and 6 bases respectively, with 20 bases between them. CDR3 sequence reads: CASSTVKYGRANTIYF. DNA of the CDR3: TGTGCCAGCAGTACCGTGAAATATGGGCGCGCAAACACCATATATTTT.

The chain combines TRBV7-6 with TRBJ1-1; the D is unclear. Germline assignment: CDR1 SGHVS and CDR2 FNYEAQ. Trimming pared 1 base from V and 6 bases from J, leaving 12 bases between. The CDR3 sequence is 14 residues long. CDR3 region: CASSLGNEWSEAFF. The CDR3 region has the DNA TGTGCCAGCAGCTTAGGAAACGAGTGGTCTGAAGCTTTCTTT.

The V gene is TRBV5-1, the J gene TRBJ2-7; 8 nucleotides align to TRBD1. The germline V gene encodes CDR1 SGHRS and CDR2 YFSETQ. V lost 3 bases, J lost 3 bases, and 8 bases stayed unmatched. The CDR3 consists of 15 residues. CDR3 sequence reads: CASSSRTGNSYEQYF. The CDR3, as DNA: TGCGCCAGCAGCTCCCGGACAGGGAATAGCTACGAGCAGTACTTC.

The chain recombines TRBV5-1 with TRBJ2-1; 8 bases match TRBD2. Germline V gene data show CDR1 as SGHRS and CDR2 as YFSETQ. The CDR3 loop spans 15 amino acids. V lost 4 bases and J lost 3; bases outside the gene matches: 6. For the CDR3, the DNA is TGCGCCAGCAGCGGCACTAGCGGAGGCTACAATGAGCAGTTCTTC. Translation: CASSGTSGGYNEQFF.

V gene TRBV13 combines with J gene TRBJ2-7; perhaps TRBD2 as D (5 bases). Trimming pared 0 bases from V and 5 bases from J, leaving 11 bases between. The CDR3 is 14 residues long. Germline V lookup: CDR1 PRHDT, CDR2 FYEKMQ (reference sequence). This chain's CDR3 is CASSLGLAIDEQYF. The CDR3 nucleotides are TGTGCCAGCAGCTTAGGGCTAGCTATTGACGAGCAGTACTTC.

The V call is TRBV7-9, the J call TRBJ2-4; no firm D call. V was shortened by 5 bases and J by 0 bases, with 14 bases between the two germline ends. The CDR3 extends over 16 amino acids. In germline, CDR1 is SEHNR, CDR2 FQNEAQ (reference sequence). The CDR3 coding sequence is TGTGCCAGCAGCCCGCTTTCACAGTCAGCCAAAAACATTCAGTACTTC. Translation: CASSPLSQSAKNIQYF. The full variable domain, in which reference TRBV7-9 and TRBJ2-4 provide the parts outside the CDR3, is DTGVSQNPRHKITKRGQNVTFRCDPISEHNRLYWYRQTLGQGPEFLTYFQNEAQLEKSRLLSDRFSAERPKGSFSTLEIQRTEQGDSAMYLCASSPLSQSAKNIQYFGAGTRLSVL.

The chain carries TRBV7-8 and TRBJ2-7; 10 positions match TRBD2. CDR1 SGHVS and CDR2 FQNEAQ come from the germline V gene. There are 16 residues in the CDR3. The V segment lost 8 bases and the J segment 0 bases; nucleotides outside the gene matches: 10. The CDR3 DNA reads TGTGCCAGCGGACCGGGGGTAGCGGGAGGCTCCTACGAGCAGTACTTC. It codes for CASGPGVAGGSYEQYF.

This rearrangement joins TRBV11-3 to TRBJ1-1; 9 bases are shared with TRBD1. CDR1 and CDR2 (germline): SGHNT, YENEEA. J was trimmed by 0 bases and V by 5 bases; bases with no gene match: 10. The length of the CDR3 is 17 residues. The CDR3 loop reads CASSLGTGILVNTEAFF. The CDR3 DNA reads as TGTGCCAGCAGCCTTGGGACAGGGATTCTGGTGAACACTGAAGCTTTCTTT.

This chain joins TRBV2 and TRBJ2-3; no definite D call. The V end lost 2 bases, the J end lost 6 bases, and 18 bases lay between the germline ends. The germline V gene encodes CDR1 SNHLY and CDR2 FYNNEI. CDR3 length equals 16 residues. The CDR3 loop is CASSESEDYSRDTQYF. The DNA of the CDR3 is TGTGCCAGCAGTGAATCTGAGGATTATAGCAGGGATACGCAGTATTTT.

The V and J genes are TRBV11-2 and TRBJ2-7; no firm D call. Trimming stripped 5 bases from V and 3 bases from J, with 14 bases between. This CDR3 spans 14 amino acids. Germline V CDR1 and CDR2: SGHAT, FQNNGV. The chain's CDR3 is CASSVYSRNYEQYF. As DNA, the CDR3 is TGTGCCAGCAGCGTCTATTCGAGGAACTACGAGCAGTACTTC.

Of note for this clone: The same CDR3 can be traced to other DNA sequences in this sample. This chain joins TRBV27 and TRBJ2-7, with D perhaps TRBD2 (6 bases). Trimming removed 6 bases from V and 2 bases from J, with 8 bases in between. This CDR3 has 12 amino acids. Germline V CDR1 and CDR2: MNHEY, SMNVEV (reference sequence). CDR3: CASRGGAYEQYF. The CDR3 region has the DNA TGTGCCAGCAGGGGGGGAGCCTACGAGCAGTACTTC.